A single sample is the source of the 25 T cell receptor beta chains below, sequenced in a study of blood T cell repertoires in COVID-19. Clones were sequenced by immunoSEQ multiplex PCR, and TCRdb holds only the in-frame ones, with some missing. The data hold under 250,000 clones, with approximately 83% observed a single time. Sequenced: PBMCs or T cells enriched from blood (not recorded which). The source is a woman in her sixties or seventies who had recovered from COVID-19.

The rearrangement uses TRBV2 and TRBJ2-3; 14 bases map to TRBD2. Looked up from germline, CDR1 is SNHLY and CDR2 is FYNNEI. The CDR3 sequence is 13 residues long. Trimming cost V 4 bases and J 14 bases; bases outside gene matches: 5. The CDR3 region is CASSVGTSGGAYF. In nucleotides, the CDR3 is TGTGCCAGCAGTGTTGGGACTAGCGGGGGAGCGTATTTT.

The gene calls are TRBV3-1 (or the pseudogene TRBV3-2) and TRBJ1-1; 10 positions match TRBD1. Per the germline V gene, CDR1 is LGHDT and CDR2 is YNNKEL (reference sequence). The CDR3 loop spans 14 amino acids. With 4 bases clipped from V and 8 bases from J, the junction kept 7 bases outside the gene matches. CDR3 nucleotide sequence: TGTGCCAGCAGCCCCCGGGACAGGGGCTCCGAAGCTTTCTTT. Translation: CASSPRDRGSEAFF.

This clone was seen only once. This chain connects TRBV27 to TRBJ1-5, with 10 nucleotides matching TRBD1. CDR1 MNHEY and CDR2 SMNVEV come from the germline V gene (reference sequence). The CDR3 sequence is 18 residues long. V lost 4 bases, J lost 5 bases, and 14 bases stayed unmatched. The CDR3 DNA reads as TGTGCCAGCAGTTCGGGACAGGGGAACTTTGAGGGCCATCAGCCCCAGCATTTT. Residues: CASSSGQGNFEGHQPQHF.

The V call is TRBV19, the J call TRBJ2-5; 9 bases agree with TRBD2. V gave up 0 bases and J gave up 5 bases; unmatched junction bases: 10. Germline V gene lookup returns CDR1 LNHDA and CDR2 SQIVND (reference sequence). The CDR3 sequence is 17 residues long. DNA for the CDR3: TGTGCCAGTAGTATAGATCTTTTAGCGGGAGCCAGGGAGACCCAGTACTTC. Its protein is CASSIDLLAGARETQYF.

This CDR3 is CASSTLNTEAFF. CDR3 nucleotides: TGTGCCAGTAGTACTTTGAACACTGAAGCTTTCTTT. The chain recombines TRBV19 with TRBJ1-1; no definite D call. Germline V lookup: CDR1 LNHDA, CDR2 SQIVND (reference sequence). The CDR3 loop spans 12 amino acids. V was clipped by 4 bases and J by 0 bases, with 3 bases between them.

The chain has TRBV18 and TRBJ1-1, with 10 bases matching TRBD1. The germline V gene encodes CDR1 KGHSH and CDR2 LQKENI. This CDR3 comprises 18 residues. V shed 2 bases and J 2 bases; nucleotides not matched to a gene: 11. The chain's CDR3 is CASSPISQTGGLNTEAFF. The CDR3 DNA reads TGTGCCAGCTCACCAATTTCCCAGACAGGGGGCCTTAACACTGAAGCTTTCTTT.

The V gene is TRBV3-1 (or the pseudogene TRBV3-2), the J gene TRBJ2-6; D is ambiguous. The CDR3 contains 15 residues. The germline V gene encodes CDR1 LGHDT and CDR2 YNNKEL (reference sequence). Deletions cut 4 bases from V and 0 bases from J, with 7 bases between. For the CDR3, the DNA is TGTGCCAGCAGCCCTGGCCTCTCTGGGGCCAACGTCCTGACTTTC. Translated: CASSPGLSGANVLTF.

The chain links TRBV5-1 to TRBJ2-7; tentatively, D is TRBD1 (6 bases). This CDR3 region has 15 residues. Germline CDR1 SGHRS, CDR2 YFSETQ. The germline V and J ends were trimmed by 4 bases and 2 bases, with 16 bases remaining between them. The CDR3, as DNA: TGCGCCAGCAGCCCGGGGACATTTTTAACCTACGAGCAGTACTTC. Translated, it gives CASSPGTFLTYEQYF.

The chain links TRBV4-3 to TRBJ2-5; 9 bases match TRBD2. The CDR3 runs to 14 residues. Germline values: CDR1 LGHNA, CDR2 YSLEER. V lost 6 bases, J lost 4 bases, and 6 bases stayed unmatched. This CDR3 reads CASRASGEGETQYF. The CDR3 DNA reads TGCGCCAGCAGGGCTAGCGGGGAGGGAGAGACCCAGTACTTC.

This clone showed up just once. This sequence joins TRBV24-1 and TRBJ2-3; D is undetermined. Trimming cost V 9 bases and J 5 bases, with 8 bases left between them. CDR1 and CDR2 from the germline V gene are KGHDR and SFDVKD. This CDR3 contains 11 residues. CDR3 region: CATATQDTQYF. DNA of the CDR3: TGTGCCACCGCGACTCAAGATACGCAGTATTTT.

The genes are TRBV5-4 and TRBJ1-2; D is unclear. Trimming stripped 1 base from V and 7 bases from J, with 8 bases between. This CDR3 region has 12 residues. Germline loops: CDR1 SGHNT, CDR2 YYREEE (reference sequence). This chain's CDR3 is CASSLIGIGYTF. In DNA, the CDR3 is TGTGCCAGCAGCTTGATCGGGATTGGCTACACCTTC.

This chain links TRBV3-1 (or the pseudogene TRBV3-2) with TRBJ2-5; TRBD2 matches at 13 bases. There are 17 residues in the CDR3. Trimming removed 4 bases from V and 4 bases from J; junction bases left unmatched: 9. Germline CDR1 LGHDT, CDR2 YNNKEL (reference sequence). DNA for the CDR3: TGTGCCAGCAGCCCGCGGACTAGCGGGAGTTGGGGAGAGACCCAGTACTTC. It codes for CASSPRTSGSWGETQYF.

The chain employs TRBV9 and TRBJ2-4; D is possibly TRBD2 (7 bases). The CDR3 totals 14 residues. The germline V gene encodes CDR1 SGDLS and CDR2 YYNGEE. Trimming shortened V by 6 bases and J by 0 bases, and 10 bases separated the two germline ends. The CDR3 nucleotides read TGTGCCAGCACCGGGGGGCGAGCCAAAAACATTCAGTACTTC. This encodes CASTGGRAKNIQYF.

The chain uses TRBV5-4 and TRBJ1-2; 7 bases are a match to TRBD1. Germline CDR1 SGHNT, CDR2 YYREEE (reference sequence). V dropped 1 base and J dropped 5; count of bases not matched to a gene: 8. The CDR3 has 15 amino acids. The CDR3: CASSLKTGTAYGYTF. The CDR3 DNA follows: TGTGCCAGCAGCTTGAAGACCGGGACAGCATATGGCTACACCTTC.

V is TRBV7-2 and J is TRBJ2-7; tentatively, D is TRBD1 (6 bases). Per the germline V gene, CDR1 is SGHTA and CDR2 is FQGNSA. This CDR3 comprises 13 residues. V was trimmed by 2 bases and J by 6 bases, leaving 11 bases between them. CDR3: CASSLNRAGEQYF. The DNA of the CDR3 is TGTGCCAGCAGCTTAAACAGGGCCGGCGAGCAGTACTTC.

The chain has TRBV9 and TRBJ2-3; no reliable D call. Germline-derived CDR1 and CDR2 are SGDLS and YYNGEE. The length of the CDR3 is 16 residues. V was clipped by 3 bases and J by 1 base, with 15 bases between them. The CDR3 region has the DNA TGTGCCAGCAGCGCCCCCTGGGCTTCGGGCACAGATACGCAGTATTTT. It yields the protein CASSAPWASGTDTQYF.

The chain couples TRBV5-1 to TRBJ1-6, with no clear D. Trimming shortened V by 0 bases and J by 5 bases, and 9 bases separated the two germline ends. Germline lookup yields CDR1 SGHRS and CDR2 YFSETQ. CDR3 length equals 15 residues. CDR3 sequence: CASSLDQINNSPLHF. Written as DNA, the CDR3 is TGCGCCAGCAGCTTGGACCAGATCAATAATTCACCCCTCCACTTT.

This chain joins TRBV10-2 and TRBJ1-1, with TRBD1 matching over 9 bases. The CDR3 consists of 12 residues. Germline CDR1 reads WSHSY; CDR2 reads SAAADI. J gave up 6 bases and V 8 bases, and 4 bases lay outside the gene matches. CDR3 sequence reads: CASGQGWAEAFF. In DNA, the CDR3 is TGCGCCAGCGGACAGGGGTGGGCTGAAGCTTTCTTT.

The chain's CDR3 is CASSEDLQQYF. CDR3 nucleotide sequence: TGCGCCAGCAGTGAAGACTTGCAGCAGTACTTC. The chain employs TRBV10-2 and TRBJ2-7; D unclear. From germline, CDR1 is WSHSY and CDR2 SAAADI. CDR3 length: 11 residues. Trimming pared 3 bases from V and 8 bases from J, leaving 8 bases between.

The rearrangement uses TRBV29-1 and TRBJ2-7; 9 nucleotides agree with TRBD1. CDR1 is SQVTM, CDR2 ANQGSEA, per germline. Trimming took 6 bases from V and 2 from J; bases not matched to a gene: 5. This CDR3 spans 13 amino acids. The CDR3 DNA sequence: TGCAGCGTCCCGGGACAGGGTACCTACGAGCAGTACTTC. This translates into CSVPGQGTYEQYF.

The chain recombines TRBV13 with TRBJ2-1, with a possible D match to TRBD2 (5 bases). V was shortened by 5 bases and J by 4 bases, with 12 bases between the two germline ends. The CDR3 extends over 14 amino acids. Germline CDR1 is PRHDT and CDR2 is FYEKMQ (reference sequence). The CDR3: CASSPRARYNEQFF. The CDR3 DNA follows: TGTGCCAGCAGCCCGCGGGCCCGATACAATGAGCAGTTCTTC.

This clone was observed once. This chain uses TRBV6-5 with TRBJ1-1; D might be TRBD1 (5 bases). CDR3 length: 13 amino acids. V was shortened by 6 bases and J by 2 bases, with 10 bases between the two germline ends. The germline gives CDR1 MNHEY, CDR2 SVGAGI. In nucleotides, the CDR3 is TGTGCCAGCAGAACCCAGGGAAACACTGAAGCTTTCTTT. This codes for CASRTQGNTEAFF.

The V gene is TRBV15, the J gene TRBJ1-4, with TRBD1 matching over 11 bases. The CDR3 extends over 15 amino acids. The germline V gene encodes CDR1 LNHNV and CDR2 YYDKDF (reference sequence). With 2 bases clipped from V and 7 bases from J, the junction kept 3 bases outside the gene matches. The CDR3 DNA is TGTGCCACCAGCAGAAGGACAGGGGGCGGTGAAAAACTGTTTTTT. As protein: CATSRRTGGGEKLFF.

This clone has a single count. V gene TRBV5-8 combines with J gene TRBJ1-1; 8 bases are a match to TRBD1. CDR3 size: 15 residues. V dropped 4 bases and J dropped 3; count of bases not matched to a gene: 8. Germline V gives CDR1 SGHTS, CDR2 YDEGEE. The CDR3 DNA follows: TGTGCCAGCAGCCCTAGACAGGGGCAGGACACTGAAGCTTTCTTT. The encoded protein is CASSPRQGQDTEAFF.

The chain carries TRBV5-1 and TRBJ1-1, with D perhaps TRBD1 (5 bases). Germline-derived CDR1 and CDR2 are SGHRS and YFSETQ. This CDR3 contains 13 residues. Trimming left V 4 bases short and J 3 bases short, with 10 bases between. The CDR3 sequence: CASSGLTDTEAFF. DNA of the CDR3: TGCGCCAGCAGCGGATTGACAGACACTGAAGCTTTCTTT.